This note documents a single T cell receptor (beta chain) sequence. CDR1 KGHSH and CDR2 LQKENI come from the germline V gene. The CDR3 runs to 13 residues. The ends were cut back, 2 bases at V and 5 bases at J, with 9 bases in the middle. Using immunoSEQ multiplex PCR, the repertoire was profiled, and TCRdb retains in-frame clones only, with some absent. The repertoire consists of more than 70,000 clones, with about nine tenths occurring once and the leading ten covering under 2%. The record originates from a study of T cell changes during pregnancy in multiple sclerosis. The sequenced sample was peripheral blood, obtained after pregnancy. The chain links TRBV18 to TRBJ1-1; D call uncertain. This clonotype was obtained from a female donor in good health, enrolled as a control in a pregnancy study. CDR3 loop: CASSPSLETEAFF. CDR3 sequence (DNA): TGTGCCAGCTCACCATCCCTGGAGACTGAAGCTTTCTTT.